One and the same sample provided the 29 T cell receptor beta chains below, sequenced in a study of CD8 T cells in ankylosing spondylitis. TCRdb re-analysed the 5' RACE reads in MiXCR, keeping a single row per CDR3 protein. The top ten hold 4% to 5.5% of the sample, which has roughly 240,000 distinct CDR3 sequences, around 8% seen once. Specimen: blood, either unsorted or a sorted T cell fraction (not recorded which). These receptors all stem from a female donor with ankylosing spondylitis or in good health (not recorded which).

This clonotype was seen ten or more times. The gene calls are TRBV12-3 or TRBV12-4 and TRBJ2-3; D gene uncertain. The CDR3 runs 12 residues. Trimming took 6 bases from V and 3 from J, leaving 7 bases between them. Here the CDR3 DNA reads TGTGCCAGCAGGGAGATTACAGATACGCAGTATTTT. Residues: CASREITDTQYF.

The table lists this clonotype with a few counts. Possible read error: a much larger clone is one base away. The chain employs TRBV29-1 and TRBJ1-2; D might be TRBD1 (5 bases). The V and J ends lost 4 bases and 4 bases respectively, with 13 bases between them. Germline CDR1 is SQVTM and CDR2 is ANQGSEA. The CDR3 is made up of 13 amino acids. The CDR3 here is CSVGTGAAYGYTF. For the CDR3, the DNA is TGCAGCGTTGGAACCGGGGCAGCCTATGGCTACACCTTC.

About this clonotype: A much larger clone is a single base away; this may be a read error. V usage is TRBV12-3 or TRBV12-4 and J usage is TRBJ1-4; D is ambiguous. CDR3 length: 13 residues. Trimming cost V 6 bases and J 7 bases, with 12 bases left between them. CDR3 coding DNA: TGTGCCAGCAGGTTCAGGCGGGCTGAAAAACTGTTTTTT. Translation gives CASRFRRAEKLFF.

This clonotype was recorded many times. The rearrangement uses TRBV27 and TRBJ2-1; the match to TRBD2 covers 7 bases. Trimming cost V 6 bases and J 0 bases; bases outside gene matches: 5. The CDR3 covers 15 residues. Germline V lookup: CDR1 MNHEY, CDR2 SMNVEV (reference sequence). Here the CDR3 DNA reads TGTGCCAGCAGATTGGGAGGGAGCTCCTACAATGAGCAGTTCTTC. Protein: CASRLGGSSYNEQFF.

The V gene is TRBV12-3 or TRBV12-4, the J gene TRBJ2-7; D remains unclear. The CDR3 is made up of 14 amino acids. The ends were cut back, 6 bases at V and 0 bases at J, with 12 bases in the middle. The DNA of the CDR3 is TGTGCCAGCAGCCTACAGCATCCCTCCTACGAGCAGTACTTC. Its protein product is CASSLQHPSYEQYF.

This clonotype appeared many times. The gene calls are TRBV10-3 and TRBJ2-7, with D perhaps assigned TRBD1 or TRBD2 (5 bases each). The V end was cut by 7 bases, the J end by 1 base, with 14 bases between. Germline V lookup: CDR1 ENHRY, CDR2 SYGVKD. This CDR3 spans 14 amino acids. CDR3 nucleotides: TGTGCCATCAAGACCGGGACGGGTTCCTACGAGCAGTACTTC. This codes for CAIKTGTGSYEQYF.

This clonotype appeared many times. V and J are TRBV6-5 and TRBJ2-7, with 13 positions matching TRBD2. This CDR3 has 16 residues. With V trimmed by 0 bases and J by 7 bases, 6 bases remained unmatched. CDR1 is MNHEY and CDR2 is SVGAGI in the germline V gene. The chain's CDR3 is CASSYSWGTSGMEQYF. Written as DNA, the CDR3 is TGTGCCAGCAGTTACTCGTGGGGGACTAGCGGGATGGAGCAGTACTTC.

This clonotype has a count of ten or more. The gene calls are TRBV7-6 and TRBJ2-7; 16 nucleotides match TRBD2. Trimming took 4 bases from V and 4 from J; bases not matched to a gene: 1. Germline CDR1 reads SGHVS; CDR2 reads FNYEAQ. This CDR3 contains 15 residues. CDR3 protein: CASSSGLAGGYEQYF. The CDR3 nucleotides read TGTGCCAGCAGCTCGGGACTAGCGGGAGGGTACGAGCAGTACTTC.

V gene TRBV11-2 combines with J gene TRBJ2-2, with D tentatively TRBD2 (5 bases). Trimming removed 3 bases from V and 4 bases from J, with 12 bases in between. CDR3 length: 15 amino acids. In germline, CDR1 is SGHAT, CDR2 FQNNGV. CDR3 amino acids: CASSFEVAGTGELFF. CDR3 DNA sequence: TGTGCCAGCAGCTTCGAGGTGGCGGGCACCGGGGAGCTGTTTTTT.

Only a few counts were recorded for this clonotype. The J gene is TRBJ1-6, the V gene TRBV7-2; no reliable D call. V was cut by 1 base and J by 4 bases, with 11 bases left in between. There are 16 residues in the CDR3. Germline V gene lookup returns CDR1 SGHTA and CDR2 FQGNSA. The CDR3 sequence: CASSLVVSKYNSPLHF. In DNA form, the CDR3 reads TGTGCCAGCAGCTTAGTGGTCAGCAAGTATAATTCACCCCTCCACTTT.

Ten or more counts support this clonotype. The CDR3 loop is CASSYSVAGTSGLYQETQYF. CDR3 bases: TGTGCCAGCAGTTACTCCGTAGCCGGGACTAGCGGGCTCTACCAAGAGACCCAGTACTTC. This chain uses TRBV6-2 or TRBV6-3 with TRBJ2-5, with 12 bases matching TRBD2. Germline V gene sequence: CDR1 MNHEY, CDR2 SVGEGT. J was trimmed by 0 bases and V by 0 bases; bases with no gene match: 11. The CDR3 totals 20 residues.

This clonotype occurred many times. J is TRBJ1-2 and V is TRBV29-1; D gene uncertain. V shed 3 bases and J shed 4 bases, with 9 bases lying between them. This CDR3 has 12 amino acids. From germline, CDR1 is SQVTM and CDR2 ANQGSEA. The CDR3 loop reads CSVDLLFYGYTF. The DNA of the CDR3 is TGCAGCGTTGATCTCCTCTTCTATGGCTACACCTTC.

This clonotype was detected ten times or more. The V and J genes are TRBV2 and TRBJ1-5, with unresolved D. CDR1 is SNHLY, CDR2 FYNNEI, per germline. Trimming pared 1 base from V and 5 bases from J, leaving 12 bases between. CDR3 length: 15 amino acids. The CDR3 sequence is CASSEDLGPYQPQHF. The CDR3 bases are TGTGCCAGCAGTGAAGACCTGGGCCCGTATCAGCCCCAGCATTTT.

This clonotype occurred many times. J is TRBJ2-3 and V is TRBV24-1, with D unclear. Between the trimmed V and J ends, which lost 3 bases and 4 bases, there was a span of 13 bases. The V gene's germline CDR1 is KGHDR and CDR2 SFDVKD. The CDR3 covers 15 residues. CDR3 sequence: CATSDTGTGADTQYF. The CDR3 DNA reads as TGTGCCACCAGTGATACGGGTACTGGGGCAGATACGCAGTATTTT.

This clonotype was picked up many times. V and J are TRBV27 and TRBJ1-2, with TRBD1 matching over 10 bases. Germline CDR1 is MNHEY and CDR2 is SMNVEV (reference sequence). This CDR3 is 14 amino acids long. V lost 5 bases, J lost 8 bases, and 8 bases stayed unmatched. CDR3: CASSTGTGVWGYTF. CDR3 nucleotides: TGTGCCAGCAGTACCGGGACAGGGGTTTGGGGCTACACCTTC.

The table lists this clonotype with many counts. The V call is TRBV6-5, the J call TRBJ1-5; no definite D call. Germline assignment: CDR1 MNHEY and CDR2 SVGAGI. V was shortened by 4 bases and J by 2 bases, with 3 bases between the two germline ends. This CDR3 spans 12 amino acids. CDR3 sequence: CASSSGNQPQHF. CDR3 bases: TGTGCCAGCAGTTCTGGCAATCAGCCCCAGCATTTT.

This clonotype was counted between two and nine times. The chain joins TRBV7-9 to TRBJ2-7; tentative D call: TRBD2 (6 bases). Germline CDR1 is SEHNR and CDR2 is FQNEAQ (reference sequence). This CDR3 is built from 16 residues. The V end was cut by 3 bases, the J end by 2 bases, with 17 bases between. CDR3 bases: TGTGCCAGCAGCTTCACGGTCGGGCGGGACGCCTACGAGCAGTACTTC. This encodes CASSFTVGRDAYEQYF.

Ten or more counts support this clonotype. The chain couples TRBV15 to TRBJ1-2, with a possible D match to TRBD1 (5 bases). The CDR3 covers 20 residues. Trimming pared 8 bases from V and 1 base from J, leaving 32 bases between. Germline-derived CDR1 and CDR2 are LNHNV and YYDKDF (reference sequence). The CDR3 region is CATGGVTPLPGQDLNYGYTF. The CDR3 region has the DNA TGTGCCACCGGGGGGGTAACGCCGCTCCCCGGGCAGGACCTTAACTATGGCTACACCTTC.

This clonotype was counted ten times or more. This chain connects TRBV6-2 or TRBV6-3 to TRBJ2-1; 14 bases are a match to TRBD2. Trimming took 4 bases from V and 3 from J; bases not matched to a gene: 5. The CDR3 spans 17 residues. Germline CDR1 and CDR2: MNHEY and SVGEGT. Here the CDR3 reads CASSSGLAGVIYNEQFF. The CDR3 nucleotides read TGTGCCAGCAGTTCGGGACTAGCGGGAGTAATCTACAATGAGCAGTTCTTC.

This clonotype was observed at least ten times. This chain uses TRBV11-2 with TRBJ2-5, with 7 bases matching TRBD1. Germline V gene data show CDR1 as SGHAT and CDR2 as FQNNGV. The CDR3 contains 16 residues. Trimming at V came to 0 bases and at J to 6 bases, leaving 10 bases not matched to a gene. The CDR3 DNA sequence: TGTGCCAGCAGCTTAGATCTCGGGCAGGGGGTGAAGACCCAGTACTTC. Protein product: CASSLDLGQGVKTQYF.

This clonotype was observed many times. The chain joins TRBV5-1 to TRBJ1-2; D remains unclear. Germline V gene data show CDR1 as SGHRS and CDR2 as YFSETQ. CDR3 size: 14 residues. Trimming stripped 7 bases from V and 3 bases from J, with 16 bases between. The CDR3 nucleotides read TGCGCCAGCTCGTTAGGATCCTTGCACTATGGCTACACCTTC. Translated: CASSLGSLHYGYTF.

This sequence joins TRBV7-2 and TRBJ2-3, with D possibly called TRBD1 or TRBD2 (7 bases each). Trimming left V 3 bases short and J 8 bases short, with 21 bases between. Per the germline V gene, CDR1 is SGHTA and CDR2 is FQGNSA. CDR3 length: 16 amino acids. CDR3 in amino acids: CASSLAPGGRVGTQYF. DNA for the CDR3: TGTGCCAGCAGCTTGGCCCCAGGGGGGAGGGTGGGTACGCAGTATTTT.

This sequence joins TRBV3-1 and TRBJ2-1; 11 bases fit TRBD2. CDR3 length equals 17 residues. The ends lost 3 bases at V and 5 bases at J; junction bases unmatched: 9. Germline-derived CDR1 and CDR2 are LGHDT and YNNKEL (reference sequence). The CDR3 region has the DNA TGTGCCAGCAGCCAGAGGGGGGGGACTAGCGGCCACAATGAGCAGTTCTTC. Translated, it gives CASSQRGGTSGHNEQFF.

This clonotype came up many times. V usage is TRBV20-1 and J usage is TRBJ2-7, with 8 bases aligning to TRBD2. CDR1 is DFQATT, CDR2 SNEGSKA, per germline (reference sequence). Trimming took 1 base from V and 3 from J; bases not matched to a gene: 2. The CDR3 is made up of 13 amino acids. The CDR3 loop reads CSARVAGLYEQYF. The CDR3 region has the DNA TGCAGTGCTAGAGTAGCGGGACTCTACGAGCAGTACTTC.

This clonotype showed up just a few times. This chain links TRBV7-2 with TRBJ1-5; tentatively, D is TRBD1 (6 bases). The V end was cut by 4 bases, the J end by 2 bases, with 9 bases between. Germline CDR1 SGHTA, CDR2 FQGNSA. The CDR3 has 14 amino acids. CDR3 in amino acids: CASSSGAGNQPQHF. CDR3 sequence (DNA): TGTGCCAGCAGCTCAGGGGCCGGCAATCAGCCCCAGCATTTT.

This clonotype was seen ten or more times. The V call is TRBV10-3, the J call TRBJ2-2, with 11 bases fitting TRBD2. Germline CDR1 is ENHRY and CDR2 is SYGVKD. J lost 4 bases, V lost 7 bases, and 8 bases had no gene match. CDR3 length equals 16 residues. The CDR3 sequence is CAINPGTSGTTGELFF. The DNA for the CDR3 is TGTGCCATCAACCCCGGGACTAGCGGAACCACCGGGGAGCTGTTTTTT.

This clonotype has ten or more counts. This chain links TRBV4-3 with TRBJ1-6; TRBD1 matches 7 bases. Trimming removed 1 base from V and 2 bases from J; junction bases left unmatched: 5. CDR1 and CDR2 from the germline V gene are LGHNA and YSLEER. The CDR3 totals 17 residues. CDR3 in DNA: TGCGCCAGCAGCCAAGTCAGGGACAGTGCCTATAATTCACCCCTCCACTTT. Encoded protein: CASSQVRDSAYNSPLHF.

The table lists this clonotype with many counts. The chain carries TRBV27 and TRBJ2-1, with 8 bases that match TRBD1. The CDR3 has 15 amino acids. Germline lookup yields CDR1 MNHEY and CDR2 SMNVEV (reference sequence). V was pared by 3 bases and J by 6 bases, with 7 bases of the junction left unmatched. CDR3 sequence reads: CASSFPRQGINEQFF. Here the CDR3 DNA reads TGTGCCAGCAGTTTCCCCCGACAGGGGATCAATGAGCAGTTCTTC.

This clonotype was detected ten times or more. The chain's CDR3 is CASSSNTRGEQFF. Written as DNA, the CDR3 is TGTGCCAGCAGCTCTAATACTAGAGGCGAGCAGTTCTTC. The chain recombines TRBV5-6 with TRBJ2-1; possibly TRBD2 for D (5 bases). This CDR3 spans 13 amino acids. CDR1 is SGHDT, CDR2 YYEEEE, per germline. V lost 3 bases to trimming and J lost 10 bases, with 14 bases between them.